The clone carrying this T cell receptor (beta chain) was seen repeatedly, ten times or more. Its antigen is as yet unknown. The time point is: healthy volunteer bleed at 2 weeks. Whole blood that had not been fractionated was the source of extracted total RNA. This specimen belongs to a study of human T cells and chemical hapten exposure. Study summary: Slight volume differences across pooled libraries mainly accounted for varying per-sample TCR yields.

Study-wide findings and caveats: TCRs exceeding 1 in 1000 frequency stayed unchanged with DPC sensitization.

During construction of the library, unique molecular identifiers were attached to individual cDNA molecules for quantitative, reproducible TCR counting. Original processing notes: Sample TCR totals centred on a median of around 92,000, ranging about 20,000 to 700,000. TCRdb processed the RACE reads anew with MiXCR; each CDR3 protein has one entry. What appears here as the V and J calls and clone size reflects TCRdb's work, not the paper's. Of about 41,000 distinct CDR3 sequences detected, around 4.5% appear once; the ten largest clones hold roughly 5.2%. The source material was whole blood. This sequence originates from a human donor in good health. Some clones in this sample may be carry-over from other donors' samples.

In nucleotides, the CDR3 is TGTGCCACCAGTGATCCCCAGGACAGGGCCCTTAGCACAGATACGCAGTATTTT. Protein sequence: CATSDPQDRALSTDTQYF. The rearrangement links TRBV24-1 to TRBJ2-3, with 8 nucleotides matching TRBD1. Germline lookup yields CDR1 KGHDR and CDR2 SFDVKD. V dropped 3 bases and J dropped 0; count of bases not matched to a gene: 10. This CDR3 spans 18 amino acids.